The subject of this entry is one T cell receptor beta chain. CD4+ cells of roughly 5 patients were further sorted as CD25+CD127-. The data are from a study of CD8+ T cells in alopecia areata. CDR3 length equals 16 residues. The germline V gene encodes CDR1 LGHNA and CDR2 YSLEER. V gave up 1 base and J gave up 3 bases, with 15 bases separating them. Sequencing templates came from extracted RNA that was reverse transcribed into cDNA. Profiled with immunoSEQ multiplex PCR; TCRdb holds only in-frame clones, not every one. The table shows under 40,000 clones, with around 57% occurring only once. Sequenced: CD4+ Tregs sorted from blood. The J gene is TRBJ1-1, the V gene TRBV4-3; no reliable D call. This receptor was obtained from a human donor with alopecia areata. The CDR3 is CASSQGVDGEDTEAFF. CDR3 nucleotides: TGCGCCAGCAGCCAAGGTGTGGACGGTGAGGACACTGAAGCTTTCTTT.